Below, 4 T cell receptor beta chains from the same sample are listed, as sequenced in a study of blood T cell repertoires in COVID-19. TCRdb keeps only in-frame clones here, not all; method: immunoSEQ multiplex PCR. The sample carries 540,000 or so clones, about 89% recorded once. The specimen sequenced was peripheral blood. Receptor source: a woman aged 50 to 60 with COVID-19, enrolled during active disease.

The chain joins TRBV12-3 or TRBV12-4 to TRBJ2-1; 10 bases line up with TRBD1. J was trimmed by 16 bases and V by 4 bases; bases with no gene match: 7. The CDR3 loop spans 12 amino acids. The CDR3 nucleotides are TGTGCCAGCAGTTACGGAGACAGGGGGCATTTCTTC. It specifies CASSYGDRGHFF.

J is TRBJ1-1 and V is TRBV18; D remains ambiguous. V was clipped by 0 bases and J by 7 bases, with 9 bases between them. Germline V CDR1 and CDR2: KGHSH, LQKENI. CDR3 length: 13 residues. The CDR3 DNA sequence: TGTGCCAGCTCACCACCGTTGTCCAGTGAAGCTTTCTTT. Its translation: CASSPPLSSEAFF.

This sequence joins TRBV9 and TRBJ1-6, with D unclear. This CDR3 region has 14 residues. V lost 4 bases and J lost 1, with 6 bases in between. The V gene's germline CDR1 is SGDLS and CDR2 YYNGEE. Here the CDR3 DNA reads TGTGCCAGCAGCCCGGGGTCCTATAATTCACCCCTCCACTTT. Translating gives CASSPGSYNSPLHF.

The CDR3 loop is CASNDEPGGEQFF. The CDR3 DNA is TGTGCCAGCAACGATGAACCGGGGGGAGAGCAGTTCTTC. The rearrangement links TRBV2 to TRBJ2-1, with TRBD2 matching over 7 bases. V was clipped by 7 bases and J by 10 bases; unmatched bases: 10. The CDR3 length is 13 residues. Germline CDR1 and CDR2: SNHLY and FYNNEI.